This T cell receptor (beta chain) is drawn from a study of blood T cell repertoires in COVID-19. Produced via immunoSEQ multiplex PCR; TCRdb's table is partial and in-frame only. The sample shows approximately 30,000 clones, 76% of them seen only once. The CDR3 is made up of 15 amino acids. V was trimmed by 3 bases and J by 6 bases, leaving 18 bases between them. Germline CDR1 and CDR2: MDHEN and SYDVKM. The sequence was obtained from a man between 65 and 79 years old with acute or convalescent COVID-19. The gene calls are TRBV28 and TRBJ2-7, with TRBD2 as a possible D gene (6 bases). Sequencing was performed on peripheral blood. The CDR3 nucleotides are TGTGCCAGCAGTTTGGAGGGAGTGGAAGGGAGCGAGCAGTACTTC. As protein: CASSLEGVEGSEQYF.